This T cell receptor beta chain was sequenced for a study of beta chain features in type 1 diabetes. General study points: Moderate but significant shortening of TCRB CDR3s was recorded in all four CD4+ subsets from Type 1 diabetes patients.

Central memory, naive, regulatory and stem cell-like memory CD4+ cells were sorted by CD45RO/CCR7/CD25/CD127/CD95/CD27. With regard to this clone: Its antigen is not identified.

CDR1 and CDR2 (germline): SQVTM, ANQGSEA. Trimming took off 7 bases at V and 6 bases at J, with 16 bases between the two ends. The CDR3 sequence is 12 residues long. Investigators reverse transcribed all isolated RNA, so they sequenced expressed TCRB transcripts. Produced via immunoSEQ multiplex PCR; TCRdb's table is partial and in-frame only. This sample has some 410,000 clones, with around 13% found just once. The rearrangement joins TRBV29-1 to TRBJ2-7; D is unclear. This sequence was found in a man between 25 and 39 years old in good health. Sample: naive CD4+ T cells from blood. The CDR3 protein is CSGSRRLGEQYF. CDR3 nucleotide sequence: TGCAGCGGCTCCAGGCGATTAGGCGAGCAGTACTTC.